Reported below is one T cell receptor beta chain. Germline lookup yields CDR1 PRHDT and CDR2 FYEKMQ (reference sequence). Trimming at V came to 5 bases and at J to 3 bases, leaving 12 bases not matched to a gene. The CDR3 runs 16 residues. One entry per CDR3 protein results from TCRdb running MiXCR on the 5' RACE reads. The repertoire holds 450,000 to 650,000 distinct CDR3 sequences, with roughly 18% as singletons. The data were obtained in a study of T-cell memory formation after mild COVID-19. This chain uses TRBV13 with TRBJ1-2; the match to TRBD1 covers 7 bases. Input material: PBMCs or a T cell subset sorted from them (not recorded which). The receptor was derived from an adult woman who had mild COVID-19 (a few samples of this study predate the infection). Cell type and time point are not known. The CDR3 region is CASSPGGSRLDYGYTF. CDR3 in DNA: TGTGCCAGCAGCCCAGGGGGGTCGCGCCTCGACTATGGCTACACCTTC.